These T cell receptor beta chains were read from a single sample in a study of shared clonotypes between healthy human individuals. Sequenced by immunoSEQ multiplex PCR; TCRdb stores in-frame clones only, minus some. This sample carries roughly 2.5 million clones, around nine tenths of them seen once, and the ten largest clones take over 0.12%. The material sequenced was naive CD4+ T cells sorted from blood. The receptors were gathered from a man aged 18 to 35 in good health. CDR3s include the opening cysteine and the closing phenylalanine or tryptophan. D genes are given only for firm matches. Size is stated for part of the rows, as once, few or many counts, or as a class when the clone is expanded.

clone_size: NA; v_call: TRBV7-9; j_call: TRBJ1-4; d_call: TRBD1; cdr3_aa: CASSSRTGEGEKLFF; cdr3_nt: TGTGCCAGCAGCTCTCGGACAGGGGAGGGGGAAAAACTGTTTTTT
clone_size: NA; v_call: TRBV18; j_call: TRBJ2-3; d_call: NA; cdr3_aa: CASSPGTEDTQYF; cdr3_nt: TGTGCCAGCTCACCAGGGACGGAAGATACGCAGTATTTT
clone_size: NA; v_call: TRBV18; j_call: TRBJ1-6; d_call: NA; cdr3_aa: CASSPGVQGTENSPLHF; cdr3_nt: TGTGCCAGCTCACCGGGGGTTCAGGGAACGGAAAATTCACCCCTCCACTTT
clone_size: NA; v_call: TRBV6-4; j_call: TRBJ1-2; d_call: NA; cdr3_aa: CASSDSKGIGYTF; cdr3_nt: TGTGCCAGCAGTGACTCGAAAGGGATCGGCTACACCTTC
clone_size: once; v_call: TRBV4-3; j_call: TRBJ2-5; d_call: NA; cdr3_aa: CASSRIGEETQYF; cdr3_nt: TGCGCCAGCAGCCGAATAGGAGAAGAGACCCAGTACTTC
clone_size: NA; v_call: TRBV7-2; j_call: TRBJ2-3; d_call: NA; cdr3_aa: CASSSPLRGYTDTQYF; cdr3_nt: TGTGCCAGCAGCTCCCCATTGCGGGGATACACAGATACGCAGTATTTT
clone_size: NA; v_call: TRBV12-5; j_call: TRBJ1-2; d_call: NA; cdr3_aa: CASGLTGAWGYTF; cdr3_nt: TGTGCTAGTGGTTTAACTGGGGCTTGGGGCTACACCTTC
clone_size: NA; v_call: TRBV5-1; j_call: TRBJ2-5; d_call: NA; cdr3_aa: CASSLEFGTQETQYF; cdr3_nt: TGCGCCAGCAGCTTGGAATTTGGAACCCAAGAGACCCAGTACTTC
clone_size: NA; v_call: TRBV7-2; j_call: TRBJ2-3; d_call: TRBD2; cdr3_aa: CASSPGLAGGTDTQYF; cdr3_nt: TGTGCCAGCAGCCCAGGACTAGCGGGAGGTACAGATACGCAGTATTTT
clone_size: NA; v_call: TRBV7-2; j_call: TRBJ2-5; d_call: NA; cdr3_aa: CASSLVGSPGLPQYF; cdr3_nt: TGTGCCAGCAGCTTAGTTGGTAGCCCTGGTCTGCCCCAGTACTTC
clone_size: NA; v_call: TRBV4-1; j_call: TRBJ2-5; d_call: TRBD2; cdr3_aa: CASSHGTTSGDGTQYF; cdr3_nt: TGCGCCAGCAGCCATGGGACGACTAGCGGAGACGGGACCCAGTACTTC
clone_size: NA; v_call: TRBV6-1; j_call: TRBJ1-2; d_call: TRBD1; cdr3_aa: CASSVDLRGLKRDYYGYTF; cdr3_nt: TGTGCCAGCAGTGTCGACCTCAGGGGGCTGAAAAGGGATTACTATGGCTACACCTTC
clone_size: NA; v_call: TRBV18; j_call: TRBJ1-1; d_call: TRBD1; cdr3_aa: CASSRAGQGASSEAFF; cdr3_nt: TGTGCCAGCTCCCGAGCGGGACAGGGAGCCTCCTCTGAAGCTTTCTTT
clone_size: NA; v_call: TRBV30; j_call: TRBJ2-1; d_call: TRBD1; cdr3_aa: CAWSVGQGAGNEQFF; cdr3_nt: TGTGCCTGGAGTGTAGGCCAGGGGGCGGGCAATGAGCAGTTCTTC
clone_size: NA; v_call: TRBV2; j_call: TRBJ2-7; d_call: NA; cdr3_aa: CASSAGLSSYEQYF; cdr3_nt: TGTGCCAGCAGTGCGGGCTTGAGCTCCTACGAGCAGTACTTC
clone_size: NA; v_call: TRBV18; j_call: TRBJ2-7; d_call: NA; cdr3_aa: CASSPLLGGLSGEQYF; cdr3_nt: TGTGCCAGCTCACCACTCCTAGGGGGGCTTTCCGGCGAGCAGTACTTC
clone_size: NA; v_call: TRBV10-1; j_call: TRBJ1-1; d_call: TRBD1; cdr3_aa: CASSTQGAGAFF; cdr3_nt: TGCGCCAGCAGCACTCAGGGGGCCGGAGCCTTCTTT
clone_size: NA; v_call: TRBV4-3; j_call: TRBJ2-2; d_call: TRBD2; cdr3_aa: CASSRVLAGGNTGELFF; cdr3_nt: TGCGCCAGCAGCCGGGTACTAGCGGGGGGGAACACCGGGGAGCTGTTTTTT
clone_size: NA; v_call: TRBV5-1; j_call: TRBJ2-7; d_call: NA; cdr3_aa: CASSLDTHSYEQYF; cdr3_nt: TGCGCCAGCAGCCTGGACACCCATTCCTACGAGCAGTACTTC
clone_size: NA; v_call: TRBV7-3; j_call: TRBJ2-7; d_call: TRBD2; cdr3_aa: CASSLGTNYEQYF; cdr3_nt: TGTGCCAGCAGCTTAGGGACTAACTACGAGCAGTACTTC
clone_size: NA; v_call: TRBV9; j_call: TRBJ2-1; d_call: NA; cdr3_aa: CASSKRSSYNEQFF; cdr3_nt: TGTGCCAGCAGCAAGAGAAGCTCCTACAATGAGCAGTTCTTC
clone_size: NA; v_call: TRBV6-5; j_call: TRBJ2-7; d_call: TRBD2; cdr3_aa: CASSYSGGDSYEQYF; cdr3_nt: TGTGCCAGCAGTTACTCCGGGGGGGACTCCTACGAGCAGTACTTC
clone_size: NA; v_call: TRBV10-3; j_call: TRBJ2-7; d_call: TRBD1; cdr3_aa: CATSGQGGLVGEQYF; cdr3_nt: TGTGCCACCTCGGGACAGGGGGGTTTGGTTGGCGAGCAGTACTTC
clone_size: NA; v_call: TRBV6-1; j_call: TRBJ1-2; d_call: NA; cdr3_aa: CASIPEGGAYGYTF; cdr3_nt: TGTGCCAGCATCCCCGAGGGGGGAGCCTATGGCTACACCTTC
clone_size: NA; v_call: TRBV12-5; j_call: TRBJ2-5; d_call: NA; cdr3_aa: CASGRSVVETQYF; cdr3_nt: TGTGCTAGTGGCCGTAGCGTGGTGGAGACCCAGTACTTC
clone_size: NA; v_call: TRBV30; j_call: TRBJ1-4; d_call: NA; cdr3_aa: CAWRVREKLFF; cdr3_nt: TGTGCCTGGAGGGTGAGGGAAAAACTGTTTTTT
clone_size: NA; v_call: TRBV19; j_call: TRBJ1-4; d_call: TRBD1; cdr3_aa: CASTDRVSEKLFF; cdr3_nt: TGTGCCAGTACGGACAGGGTGAGCGAAAAACTGTTTTTT
clone_size: NA; v_call: TRBV10-3; j_call: TRBJ2-5; d_call: TRBD1; cdr3_aa: CAITDRVQETQYF; cdr3_nt: TGTGCCATCACAGACAGGGTCCAAGAGACCCAGTACTTC
clone_size: NA; v_call: TRBV6-6; j_call: TRBJ1-2; d_call: NA; cdr3_aa: CASSPERYYGYTF; cdr3_nt: TGTGCCAGCAGTCCCGAGCGATACTATGGCTACACCTTC
clone_size: NA; v_call: TRBV19; j_call: TRBJ2-2; d_call: TRBD2; cdr3_aa: CASRIGLARAGELFF; cdr3_nt: TGTGCCAGTAGAATTGGACTAGCGAGGGCCGGGGAGCTGTTTTTT
clone_size: NA; v_call: TRBV7-2; j_call: TRBJ2-2; d_call: TRBD2; cdr3_aa: CASSLTGTSGFGAGELFF; cdr3_nt: TGTGCCAGCAGCTTAACCGGGACTAGCGGGTTTGGCGCCGGGGAGCTGTTTTTT
clone_size: NA; v_call: TRBV9; j_call: TRBJ2-3; d_call: TRBD1; cdr3_aa: CASSVPGTGSTDTQYF; cdr3_nt: TGTGCCAGCAGCGTGCCCGGGACAGGGTCAACAGATACGCAGTATTTT
clone_size: NA; v_call: TRBV5-1; j_call: TRBJ1-1; d_call: NA; cdr3_aa: CASSQPTEGGNTEAFF; cdr3_nt: TGCGCCAGCAGTCAGCCCACGGAGGGCGGGAACACTGAAGCTTTCTTT
clone_size: NA; v_call: TRBV2; j_call: TRBJ2-1; d_call: NA; cdr3_aa: CASSERIEQFF; cdr3_nt: TGTGCCAGCAGTGAAAGGATTGAGCAGTTCTTC
clone_size: NA; v_call: TRBV7-2; j_call: TRBJ2-7; d_call: NA; cdr3_aa: CASSLVEPYEQYF; cdr3_nt: TGTGCCAGCAGCTTAGTGGAACCCTACGAGCAGTACTTC
clone_size: NA; v_call: TRBV7-9; j_call: TRBJ2-3; d_call: NA; cdr3_aa: CASSLPQGDTQYF; cdr3_nt: TGTGCCAGCAGCTTACCCCAGGGAGATACGCAGTATTTT
clone_size: NA; v_call: TRBV18; j_call: TRBJ2-7; d_call: TRBD2; cdr3_aa: CASSPWEGSSYEQYF; cdr3_nt: TGTGCCAGCTCACCATGGGAGGGGAGCTCCTACGAGCAGTACTTC
clone_size: NA; v_call: TRBV11-2; j_call: TRBJ2-7; d_call: TRBD1; cdr3_aa: CASSSLGQATYEQYF; cdr3_nt: TGTGCCAGCAGCTCCCTCGGACAGGCCACCTACGAGCAGTACTTC
clone_size: NA; v_call: TRBV28; j_call: TRBJ1-2; d_call: NA; cdr3_aa: CASSSSYGYTF; cdr3_nt: TGTGCCAGCAGTTCTAGCTATGGCTACACCTTC
clone_size: NA; v_call: TRBV28; j_call: TRBJ1-6; d_call: NA; cdr3_aa: CASPNSSPLHF; cdr3_nt: TGTGCCAGTCCCAATAGCTCACCCCTCCACTTT
clone_size: NA; v_call: TRBV30; j_call: TRBJ2-3; d_call: TRBD2; cdr3_aa: CAWSSSGGTDTQYF; cdr3_nt: TGTGCCTGGAGCTCCAGCGGGGGCACAGATACGCAGTATTTT
clone_size: NA; v_call: TRBV2; j_call: TRBJ2-1; d_call: TRBD2; cdr3_aa: CASRGTSGRARTLNEQFF; cdr3_nt: TGTGCCAGCAGAGGGACTAGCGGGAGGGCCAGAACTCTAAATGAGCAGTTCTTC
clone_size: NA; v_call: TRBV4-1; j_call: TRBJ1-1; d_call: NA; cdr3_aa: CASSQENIATAAFF; cdr3_nt: TGCGCCAGCAGCCAAGAAAATATCGCGACAGCTGCTTTCTTT
clone_size: NA; v_call: TRBV10-3; j_call: TRBJ2-1; d_call: TRBD2; cdr3_aa: CAISDGGGSYNEQFF; cdr3_nt: TGTGCCATCAGTGACGGGGGGGGATCCTACAATGAGCAGTTCTTC
clone_size: NA; v_call: TRBV5-1; j_call: TRBJ2-5; d_call: NA; cdr3_aa: CASSPTSETQYF; cdr3_nt: TGCGCCAGCAGCCCAACAAGTGAGACCCAGTACTTC
clone_size: NA; v_call: TRBV5-5; j_call: TRBJ2-7; d_call: NA; cdr3_aa: CASSSGSYEQYF; cdr3_nt: TGTGCCAGCAGCTCGGGGTCCTACGAGCAGTACTTC
clone_size: NA; v_call: TRBV4-2; j_call: TRBJ1-2; d_call: NA; cdr3_aa: CASSQDPRGLEYGYTF; cdr3_nt: TGTGCCAGCAGCCAAGATCCACGGGGTTTGGAGTATGGCTACACCTTC
clone_size: NA; v_call: TRBV6-1; j_call: TRBJ1-2; d_call: NA; cdr3_aa: CASSASDLGAGYTF; cdr3_nt: TGTGCCAGCAGTGCCTCGGACCTGGGGGCCGGCTACACCTTC
clone_size: NA; v_call: TRBV7-2; j_call: TRBJ1-1; d_call: NA; cdr3_aa: CASSLAGVKGAEAFF; cdr3_nt: TGTGCCAGCAGCTTAGCGGGGGTAAAGGGCGCTGAAGCTTTCTTT
clone_size: NA; v_call: TRBV5-6; j_call: TRBJ2-7; d_call: TRBD1; cdr3_aa: CASSSISRDSWYEQYF; cdr3_nt: TGTGCCAGCAGCTCAATCTCCCGGGACAGTTGGTACGAGCAGTACTTC
clone_size: NA; v_call: TRBV5-1; j_call: TRBJ2-3; d_call: NA; cdr3_aa: CASSLGLYTDTQYF; cdr3_nt: TGCGCCAGCAGCTTGGGGCTTTACACAGATACGCAGTATTTT
clone_size: NA; v_call: TRBV19; j_call: TRBJ2-2; d_call: TRBD2; cdr3_aa: CASRLGGAGTGELFF; cdr3_nt: TGTGCCAGTAGACTCGGGGGGGCTGGCACCGGGGAGCTGTTTTTT
clone_size: NA; v_call: TRBV6-5; j_call: TRBJ1-1; d_call: TRBD1; cdr3_aa: CASSYRTGNPAEAFF; cdr3_nt: TGTGCCAGCAGTTACCGGACAGGGAATCCGGCTGAAGCTTTCTTT